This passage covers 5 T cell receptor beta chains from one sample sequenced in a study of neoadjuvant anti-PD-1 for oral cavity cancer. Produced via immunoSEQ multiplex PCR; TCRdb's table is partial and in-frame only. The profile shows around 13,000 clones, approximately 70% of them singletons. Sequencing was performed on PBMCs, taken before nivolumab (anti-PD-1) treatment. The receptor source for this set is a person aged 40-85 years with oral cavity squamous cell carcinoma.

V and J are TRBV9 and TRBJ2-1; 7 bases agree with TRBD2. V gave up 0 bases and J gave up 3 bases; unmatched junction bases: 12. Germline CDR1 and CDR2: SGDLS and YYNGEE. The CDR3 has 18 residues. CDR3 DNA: TGTGCCAGCAGCGTAGAGGTTGATACGGGAGGTATCTACAATGAGCAGTTCTTC. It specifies CASSVEVDTGGIYNEQFF.

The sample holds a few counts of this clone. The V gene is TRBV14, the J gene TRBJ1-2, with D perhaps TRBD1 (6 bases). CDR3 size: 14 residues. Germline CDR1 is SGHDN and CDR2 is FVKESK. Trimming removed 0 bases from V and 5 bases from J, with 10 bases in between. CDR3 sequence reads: CASSQDIQGYGYTF. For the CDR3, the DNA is TGTGCCAGCAGCCAAGATATACAGGGATATGGCTACACCTTC.

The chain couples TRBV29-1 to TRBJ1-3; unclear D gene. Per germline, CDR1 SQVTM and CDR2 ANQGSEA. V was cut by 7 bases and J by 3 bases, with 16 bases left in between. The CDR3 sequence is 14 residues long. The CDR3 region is CSATRRQGGNTIYF. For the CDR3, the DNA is TGCAGCGCTACACGCAGGCAAGGTGGAAACACCATATATTTT.

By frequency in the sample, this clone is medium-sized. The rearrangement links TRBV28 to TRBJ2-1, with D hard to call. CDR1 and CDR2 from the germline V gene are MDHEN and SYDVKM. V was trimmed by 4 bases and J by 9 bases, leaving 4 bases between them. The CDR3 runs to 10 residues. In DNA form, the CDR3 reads TGTGCCAGCAGTTACGGTGAGCAGTTCTTC. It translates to CASSYGEQFF.

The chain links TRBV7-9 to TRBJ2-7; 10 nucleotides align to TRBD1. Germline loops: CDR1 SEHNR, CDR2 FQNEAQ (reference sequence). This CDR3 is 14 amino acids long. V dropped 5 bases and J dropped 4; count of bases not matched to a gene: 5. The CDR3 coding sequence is TGTGCCAGCAGCCCGCGGACAGGGGGTTACGAGCAGTACTTC. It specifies CASSPRTGGYEQYF.